What follows are 4 T cell receptor beta chains derived from one specimen sequenced in a study of CXCR3-negative and CXCR3-positive naive CD8 T cells. Study-level points and caveats: Hydrophobicity was higher for TRB CDR3s found in CXCR3-positive naive cells than in CXCR3-negative naive cells.

No antigen has been identified for these receptors. Libraries of TRB cDNA were made by 5' RACE and carried UMIs. After re-calling the 5' RACE reads, TCRdb lists one entry per CDR3 protein, DNA absent. The repertoire shows approximately 96,000 distinct CDR3 sequences; the top ten hold approximately 0.99%. Sequenced sample: naive CXCR3+ CD8+ T cells from blood. This sample's subset: CD45RO-CCR7+CD27+CD95- naive CD8+ T cells expressing CXCR3 (TNR3+). The origin of the receptors is a human donor in good health. Some clones in this sample may be carry-over from other donors' samples.

The V gene is TRBV29-1, the J gene TRBJ2-3; TCRdb's D call, TRBD2, is unchecked because there is no DNA. This CDR3 contains 14 residues. Germline CDR1 is SQVTM and CDR2 is ANQGSEA. The chain's CDR3 is CSVYLGDFTDTQYF.

The genes are TRBV7-2 and TRBJ2-2; TCRdb picks TRBD1, but there is no DNA to check that call. The CDR3 is 13 residues long. Germline V lookup: CDR1 SGHTA, CDR2 FQGNSA. CDR3 sequence: CASRFGGTGELFF.

The chain is built from TRBV19 and TRBJ2-1; the D call from TCRdb, TRBD2, cannot be confirmed without DNA. CDR1 is LNHDA and CDR2 is SQIVND in the germline V gene (reference sequence). This CDR3 is 20 amino acids long. The CDR3 loop reads CASSIDGELAGAGPYNEQFF.

The V and J genes are TRBV6-4 and TRBJ2-1; TCRdb returns TRBD1, unconfirmable since there is no DNA. Germline assignment: CDR1 MRHNA and CDR2 SNTAGT. The CDR3 contains 14 residues. This chain's CDR3 is CASSDGRGNNEQFF.